This T cell receptor beta chain derives from a study of T cells after yellow fever vaccination (dated by TCRdb to between 2019 and 2020). With regard to the full study: The SMART-Seq v4 Ultra Low Input RNA kit was used to prepare libraries from fractions with low cell numbers. To follow T-cell clones before and after primary and booster YFV17D yellow fever vaccination, bulk TCR alpha and beta repertoires were sequenced over time. Two healthy male donors, one aged 18 to 29 and one aged 30 to 40 years, made up the cohort. Blood was collected at multiple timepoints before and after primary and secondary immunization, and bulk PBMC replicates and cell subsets were isolated. What the research found in general, with its limitations: After the booster, most clones that had expanded after primary vaccination were detected again (roughly 96% of CD4 and 70% to 90% of CD8), suggesting broad maintenance of memory. Because only two donors were included in the study, the extent to which the findings can be generalized is limited. Compared with the primary T-cell response, the secondary T-cell response was weaker but faster, peaking on day 5 rather than day 15. A small fraction of clonotypes showed up in both the CD4 and CD8 compartments, probably as a result of convergent recombination. Because abundant contaminating clonotypes from the bulk population could be contained in FACS-sorted repertoires, computational filtering was required.

TCR cDNA was synthesized by 5'RACE template switching, through which a universal primer site and unique molecular identifiers were introduced. Priming for cDNA synthesis came from both the TCR alpha and TCR beta constant segments. Libraries were amplified in two PCR steps, with sample barcodes and sequencing adapters added in the second step. Sequencing of the libraries was done on either Illumina HiSeq 2500 (2x100 bp) or NovaSeq (2x150 bp). The paper's processing steps were these. Reads were demultiplexed and collapsed into UMI consensus sequences with MIGEC, and V(D)J alignment was performed with MiXCR. Using edgeR on replicate PBMC samples, clonotypes were called vaccine-responding if FDR was below 0.01 and the log2 fold change was above 5 up to day 15. Each bulk clonotype received a CD4 or CD8 identity based on whether the sequenced CD4 or CD8 repertoire contained that clonotype at higher abundance. TCRdb reworked the public reads: Q25 trimming with fastp, MiXCR clone assembly, productive beta chains retained. Rows with a matching CDR3 protein are joined into one entry that keeps the most common DNA and genes. These V and J calls rely on TCRdb rather than the paper's analysis. The table for this sample lists a few hundred thousand distinct CDR3 sequences; roughly 8% of them were counted only once. The leading ten clones occupy 15% to 20% of the sample.

This clonotype was detected only a few times. Its binding antigen is unknown. No much larger clone is present one base from it, and per-base qualities are unavailable. In the paper's terms, the treatment or condition label means: live attenuated yellow fever vaccine strain. Two biological replicates of bulk PBMCs were collected at each blood-draw timepoint. A standard Ficoll-Paque protocol was used to isolate PBMCs from peripheral blood. TriZol was used to extract RNA from bulk PBMCs, from CD4 and CD8 fractions, and from dextramer-positive and dextramer-negative fractions. The TCR comes from a man aged 18-30 years who received the YFV17D yellow fever vaccine. Source: PBMCs, taken about 49 days after the first yellow fever vaccination.

The CDR3 here reads CSARPGQGYEQYF. The sequenced DNA is TGCAGTGCTAGGCCTGGACAGGGCTACGAGCAGTACTTC. This sequence uses TRBV20-1 and TRBJ2-7; 8 middle bases align to TRBD1. The germline V gene (reference sequence) gives CDR1 as DFQATT and CDR2 as SNEGSKA. The CDR3 contains 13 residues, cysteine and phenylalanine counted. Only the CDR3 portion is preserved as DNA: 39 bases, with reading frame beginning at the first base. Germline trimming: 3 bases from V, 3 bases from J; junction bases outside gene matches: 4.